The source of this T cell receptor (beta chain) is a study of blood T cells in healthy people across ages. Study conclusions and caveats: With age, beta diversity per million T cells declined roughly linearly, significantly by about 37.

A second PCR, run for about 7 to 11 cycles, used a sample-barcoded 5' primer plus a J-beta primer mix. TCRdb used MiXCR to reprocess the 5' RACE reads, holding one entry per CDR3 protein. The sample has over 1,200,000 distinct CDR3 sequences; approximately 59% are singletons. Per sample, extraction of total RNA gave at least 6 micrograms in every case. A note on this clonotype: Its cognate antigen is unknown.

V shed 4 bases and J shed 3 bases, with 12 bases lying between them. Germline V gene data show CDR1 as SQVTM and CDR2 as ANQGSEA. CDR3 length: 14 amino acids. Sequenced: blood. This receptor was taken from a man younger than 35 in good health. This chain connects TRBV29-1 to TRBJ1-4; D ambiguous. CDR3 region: CSVGGRASNEKLFF. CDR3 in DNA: TGCAGCGTTGGCGGGAGGGCTTCTAATGAAAAACTGTTTTTT.